A selection of T cell receptor beta chains follows, all from one sample in a study. TCRdb processed the RT-PCR reads anew with MiXCR; each CDR3 protein has one entry. This repertoire shows hundreds of thousands of distinct CDR3 sequences, approximately 15% found once; its top ten account for roughly 3.9%. The specimen was memory CD4+ T cells from blood. These receptors came from a female donor in good health, serving as a healthy control. CDR3s include the opening cysteine and the closing phenylalanine or tryptophan. A D gene is named only where the DNA matches it firmly. Clone size is stated in some rows and not others, as once, few, many or a class when expanded.

clone_size	v_call	j_call	d_call	cdr3_nt	cdr3_aa
.	TRBV19	TRBJ2-3	.	TGTGCCAGCGGCGGGACGTATAGCACAGATACGCAGTATTTT	CASGGTYSTDTQYF
.	TRBV18	TRBJ1-6	.	TGTGCCAGCTCACCGGTCAGGGAGGGTTCACCCCTCCACTTT	CASSPVREGSPLHF
few	TRBV28	TRBJ1-1	.	TGTGCCAGCAGGAGGACATCGCAGAACACTGAAGCTTTCTTT	CASRRTSQNTEAFF
.	TRBV9	TRBJ2-1	TRBD2	TGTGCCAGCAGCGTAGACTGGCGGGAGTTGAATGAGCAGTTCTTC	CASSVDWRELNEQFF
few	TRBV7-8	TRBJ1-5	.	TGTGCCAGCAGCCTGGTGGGGATCCAGAATCAGCCCCAGCATTTT	CASSLVGIQNQPQHF
.	TRBV20-1	TRBJ2-3	.	TGCAGTGCTGTACCAGGGTCCTCTAGCAGTTCAGATACGCAGTATTTT	CSAVPGSSSSSDTQYF
few	TRBV20-1	TRBJ2-1	TRBD2	TGCAGTGCTAGAGAGTCCGCTAGCGGCGCCTACAATGAGCAGTTCTTC	CSARESASGAYNEQFF
.	TRBV23-1	TRBJ1-2	.	TGCGCCAGCAGTCAATCGGGCGGGGGCTACACCTTC	CASSQSGGGYTF
few	TRBV29-1	TRBJ2-1	TRBD2	TGCAGCGTTTCGCGCGGGAGCTACAATGAGCAGTTCTTC	CSVSRGSYNEQFF
.	TRBV24-1	TRBJ1-5	.	TGTACCAAACGGCACAGGGCGGACAATCAGCCCCAGCATTTT	CTKRHRADNQPQHF
once	TRBV20-1	TRBJ2-6	TRBD2	TGCAGTGTACTAGCGGAGTCTGGGGCCAACGTCCTGACTTTC	CSVLAESGANVLTF
many	TRBV7-9	TRBJ2-5	TRBD2	TGTGCCAGCAGGGGGCTTCGGGAGGTCAAGGAGACCCAGTACTTC	CASRGLREVKETQYF
few	TRBV29-1	TRBJ2-5	.	TGCAGCGCTTTAGGGGGGTTGGGTGAGACCCAGTACTTC	CSALGGLGETQYF
many	TRBV28	TRBJ2-2	.	TGTGCCAGCAGAACAGGGAGTACCACCGGGGAGCTGTTTTTT	CASRTGSTTGELFF
.	TRBV3-1	TRBJ2-3	.	TGTGCCAGCAGCCCCACCTCGGCGGTTACTAGCACAGATACGCAGTATTTT	CASSPTSAVTSTDTQYF
many	TRBV20-1	TRBJ1-1	.	TGCAGTGCTAGAACCAGACTCAACACTGAAGCTTTCTTT	CSARTRLNTEAFF
many	TRBV29-1	TRBJ2-2	.	TGCAGCGTTCGTGTGGGGCAATACGCGAACACCGGGGAGCTGTTTTTT	CSVRVGQYANTGELFF
many	TRBV4-3	TRBJ1-3	.	TGCGCCAGCAGCCGAATCACCGGGACAGGAAACACCATATATTTT	CASSRITGTGNTIYF
.	TRBV6-2/TRBV6-3	TRBJ1-1	TRBD1	TGTGCCGCGAGACAGGGGGCGGGTACTGAAGCTTTCTTT	CAARQGAGTEAFF
.	TRBV7-2	TRBJ2-1	.	TGTGCCAGCAGCGTGGGACGGCACAATGAGCAGTTCTTC	CASSVGRHNEQFF
.	TRBV7-9	TRBJ2-2	.	TGTGCCAGCAGCTACTACAGGGCCGGGGAGCTGTTTTTT	CASSYYRAGELFF
few	TRBV6-1	TRBJ1-5	.	TGTGCCAGCAAAGTCGGGGGGCCCAACGGGAATCAGCCCCAGCATTTT	CASKVGGPNGNQPQHF
few	TRBV5-1	TRBJ1-1	.	TGCGCCAGCAGCTTGGCTTGGTCAGGGAACACTGAAGCTTTCTTT	CASSLAWSGNTEAFF
.	TRBV27	TRBJ2-2	.	TGTGCCAGCAGTAGAAGATGGGACGGGGAGCTGTTTTTT	CASSRRWDGELFF
many	TRBV5-1	TRBJ2-5	.	TGCGCCAGCAGCTTGACCCCCTCAGGGTCCCAAGAGACCCAGTACTTC	CASSLTPSGSQETQYF
many	TRBV6-2/TRBV6-3	TRBJ2-3	TRBD2	TGTGCCAGCGGACTAGCGGGAGGAAATACGCAGTATTTT	CASGLAGGNTQYF
many	TRBV9	TRBJ2-7	TRBD2	TGTGCCAGCAGCGGATTAGCGGGGTCCTACGAGCAGTACTTC	CASSGLAGSYEQYF
few	TRBV5-1	TRBJ2-7	.	TGCGCCAGCAGCTCCTCCGGCCAGCAGTACTTC	CASSSSGQQYF
.	TRBV28	TRBJ2-1	.	TGTGCCAGCAGCTCTGGGACTTTACAATCCTACAATGAGCAGTTCTTC	CASSSGTLQSYNEQFF
few	TRBV24-1	TRBJ2-1	.	TGTGCCACCACCAAGGGCGTTGAGCAGTTCTTC	CATTKGVEQFF
.	TRBV6-4	TRBJ1-5	.	TGTGCCAGCAGCCCCACGGGGGTCGGCAATCAGCCCCAGCATTTT	CASSPTGVGNQPQHF
.	TRBV7-3	TRBJ2-2	.	TGTGCCAGCGAGGGAGGACGGAACACCGGGGAGCTGTTTTTT	CASEGGRNTGELFF
.	TRBV27	TRBJ2-6	TRBD1	TGTGCCAGCAGTTCCGGGACAGACAGGGCCAACGTCCTGACTTTC	CASSSGTDRANVLTF
many	TRBV12-3/TRBV12-4	TRBJ1-2	.	TGTGCCAGCAGCCGCCCCGAAGCTTACTATGGCTACACCTTC	CASSRPEAYYGYTF
.	TRBV6-5	TRBJ2-2	.	TGTGCCAGCAGTTACTCGAGGGGGGGGGAGCTGTTTTTT	CASSYSRGGELFF
many	TRBV5-1	TRBJ1-1	.	TGTGCCTCGCGGGGAAACACTGAAGCTTTCTTT	CASRGNTEAFF
few	TRBV25-1	TRBJ2-3	.	TGTGCCAGCAGCGAAGCTAGCGGCACAGATACGCAGTATTTT	CASSEASGTDTQYF
.	TRBV7-3	TRBJ2-2	TRBD2	TGTGCCAGCAGCAAAGGACTAGCGGGAACCAGGGAGCTGTTTTTT	CASSKGLAGTRELFF
few	TRBV3-1	TRBJ2-1	.	TGTGCCAGCAGCCGGTACCACCTTAGCTCCTACAATGAGCAGTTCTTC	CASSRYHLSSYNEQFF
.	TRBV9	TRBJ2-3	TRBD2	TGTGCCAGCAGCGTAGATACTAGCGGGACCAACACAGATACGCAGTATTTT	CASSVDTSGTNTDTQYF
many	TRBV20-1	TRBJ2-5	TRBD2	TGCAGTGCTAGTCGGGAGGGCCCGGACACCCAGTACTTC	CSASREGPDTQYF
.	TRBV12-3/TRBV12-4	TRBJ2-2	.	TGTGCCAGCACCAAGGACAGCCTGAACACCGGGGAGCTGTTTTTT	CASTKDSLNTGELFF
few	TRBV4-1	TRBJ2-1	TRBD2	TGCGCCAGCAGCCACGGACTAGCGGGATCCTACAATGAGCAGTTCTTC	CASSHGLAGSYNEQFF
.	TRBV4-3	TRBJ1-4	.	TGCGCCAGCAGCCAAGAACGGCTCCAAAATGAAAAACTGTTTTTT	CASSQERLQNEKLFF
once	TRBV6-5	TRBJ2-3	.	TGTGCCAGCAAAAGGGGGGCTAGCCCCTGGACGGATACGCAGTATTTT	CASKRGASPWTDTQYF
.	TRBV24-1	TRBJ2-5	TRBD1	TGTGCCACCAGTGACCCACAGGGGACGGGAGAGACCCAGTACTTC	CATSDPQGTGETQYF
few	TRBV29-1	TRBJ1-1	TRBD1	TGCAGCGTAGAGACAGGGGTTACTGAAGCTTTCTTT	CSVETGVTEAFF
few	TRBV20-1	TRBJ2-1	TRBD2	TGCAGTGCTGACCCGGGACTAGCGGGAGTTGAGCAGTTCTTC	CSADPGLAGVEQFF